The clone carrying this T cell receptor (beta chain) was observed a handful of times. Primers used in a second PCR of about 6 to 12 cycles were a sample-barcoded 5' primer and a J-beta primer mix. TCRdb passed the 5' RACE reads through MiXCR, listing each CDR3 protein once. Here the sample spans hundreds of thousands of distinct CDR3 sequences, under 25% being singletons. The data derive from a study of blood T cells in healthy people across ages. CDR3 size: 14 residues. J gave up 4 bases and V 6 bases, and 4 bases lay outside the gene matches. Germline CDR1 SQVTM, CDR2 ANQGSEA. The source of this sequence is a man between 65 and 85 years old in good health. What was sequenced was blood. The chain carries TRBV29-1 and TRBJ2-2; 11 bases map to TRBD1. The CDR3 bases are TGCAGCGTAGAGGACAGGGGGCTCACCGGGGAGCTGTTTTTT. Translated: CSVEDRGLTGELFF.